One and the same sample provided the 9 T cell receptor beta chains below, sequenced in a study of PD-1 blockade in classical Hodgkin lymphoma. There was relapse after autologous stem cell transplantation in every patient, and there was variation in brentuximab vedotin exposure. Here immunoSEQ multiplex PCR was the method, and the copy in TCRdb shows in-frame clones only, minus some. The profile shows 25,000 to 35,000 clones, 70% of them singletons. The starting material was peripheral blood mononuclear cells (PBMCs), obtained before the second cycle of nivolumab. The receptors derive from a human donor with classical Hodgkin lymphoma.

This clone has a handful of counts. CDR3: CASLSGYEQYF. The CDR3 DNA reads as TGTGCCAGCCTCTCGGGGTACGAGCAGTACTTC. The rearrangement joins TRBV6-6 to TRBJ2-7, with a tentative D call TRBD2 (5 bases). This CDR3 has 11 amino acids. V lost 8 bases and J lost 4, with 9 bases in between. Germline lookup yields CDR1 MNHNY and CDR2 SVGAGI (reference sequence).

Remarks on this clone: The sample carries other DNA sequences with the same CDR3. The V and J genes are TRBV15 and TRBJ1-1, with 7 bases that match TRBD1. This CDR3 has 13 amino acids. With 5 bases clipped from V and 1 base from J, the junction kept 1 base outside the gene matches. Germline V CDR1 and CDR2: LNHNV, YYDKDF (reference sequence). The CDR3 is CATSRTGNTEAFF. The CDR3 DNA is TGTGCCACCAGCCGGACAGGGAACACTGAAGCTTTCTTT. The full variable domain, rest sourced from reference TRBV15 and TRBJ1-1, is DAMVIQNPRYQVTQFGKPVTLSCSQTLNHNVMYWYQQKSSQAPKLLFHYYDKDFNNEADTPDNFQSRRPNTSFCFLDIRSPGLGDTAMYLCATSRTGNTEAFFGQGTRLTVV.

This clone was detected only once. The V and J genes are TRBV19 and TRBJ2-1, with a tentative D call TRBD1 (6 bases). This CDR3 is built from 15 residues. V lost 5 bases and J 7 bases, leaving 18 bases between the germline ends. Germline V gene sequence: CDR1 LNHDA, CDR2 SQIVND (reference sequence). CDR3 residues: CASSRQPTRGNEQFF. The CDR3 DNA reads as TGTGCCAGTAGTCGACAGCCTACTAGGGGGAATGAGCAGTTCTTC.

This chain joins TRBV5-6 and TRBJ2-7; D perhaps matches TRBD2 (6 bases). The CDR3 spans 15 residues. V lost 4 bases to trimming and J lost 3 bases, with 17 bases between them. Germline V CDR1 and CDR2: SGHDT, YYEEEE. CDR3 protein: CASSRRDSLHYEQYV. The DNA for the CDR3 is TGTGCCAGCAGCCGCCGGGACTCTCTACACTACGAGCAGTACGTC.

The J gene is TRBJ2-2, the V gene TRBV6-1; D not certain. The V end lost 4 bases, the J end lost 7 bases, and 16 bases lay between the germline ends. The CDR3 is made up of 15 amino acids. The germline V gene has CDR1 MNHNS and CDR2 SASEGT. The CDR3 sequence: CASSGRSLGVGELFF. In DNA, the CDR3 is TGTGCCAGCAGTGGGAGATCCCTTGGGGTCGGGGAGCTGTTTTTT.

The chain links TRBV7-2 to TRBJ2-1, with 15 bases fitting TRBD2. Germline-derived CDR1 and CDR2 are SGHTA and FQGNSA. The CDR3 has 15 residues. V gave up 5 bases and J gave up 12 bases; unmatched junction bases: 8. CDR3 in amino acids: CASSPLPGLAGGQFF. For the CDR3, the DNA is TGTGCCAGCAGCCCCCTACCGGGACTAGCGGGGGGGCAGTTCTTC.

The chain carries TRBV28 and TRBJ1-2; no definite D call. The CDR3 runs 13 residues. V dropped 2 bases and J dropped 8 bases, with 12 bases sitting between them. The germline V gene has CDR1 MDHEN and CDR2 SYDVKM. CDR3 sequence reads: CASSLLRFLGYTF. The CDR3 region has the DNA TGTGCCAGCAGTTTACTACGCTTTTTGGGCTACACCTTC.

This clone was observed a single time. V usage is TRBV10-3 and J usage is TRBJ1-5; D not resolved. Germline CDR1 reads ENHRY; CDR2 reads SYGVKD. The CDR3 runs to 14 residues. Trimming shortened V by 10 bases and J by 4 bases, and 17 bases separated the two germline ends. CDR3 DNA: TGTGCCACCCGGGGTCCTAGCGGGAATCAGCCCCAGCATTTT. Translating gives CATRGPSGNQPQHF.

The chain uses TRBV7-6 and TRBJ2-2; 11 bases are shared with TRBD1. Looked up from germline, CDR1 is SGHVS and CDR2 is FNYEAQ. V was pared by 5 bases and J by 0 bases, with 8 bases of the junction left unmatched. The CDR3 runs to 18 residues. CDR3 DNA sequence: TGTGCCAGCAGCCCGCTAGGGGGACAGGGGGCGAACACCGGGGAGCTGTTTTTT. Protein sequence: CASSPLGGQGANTGELFF.